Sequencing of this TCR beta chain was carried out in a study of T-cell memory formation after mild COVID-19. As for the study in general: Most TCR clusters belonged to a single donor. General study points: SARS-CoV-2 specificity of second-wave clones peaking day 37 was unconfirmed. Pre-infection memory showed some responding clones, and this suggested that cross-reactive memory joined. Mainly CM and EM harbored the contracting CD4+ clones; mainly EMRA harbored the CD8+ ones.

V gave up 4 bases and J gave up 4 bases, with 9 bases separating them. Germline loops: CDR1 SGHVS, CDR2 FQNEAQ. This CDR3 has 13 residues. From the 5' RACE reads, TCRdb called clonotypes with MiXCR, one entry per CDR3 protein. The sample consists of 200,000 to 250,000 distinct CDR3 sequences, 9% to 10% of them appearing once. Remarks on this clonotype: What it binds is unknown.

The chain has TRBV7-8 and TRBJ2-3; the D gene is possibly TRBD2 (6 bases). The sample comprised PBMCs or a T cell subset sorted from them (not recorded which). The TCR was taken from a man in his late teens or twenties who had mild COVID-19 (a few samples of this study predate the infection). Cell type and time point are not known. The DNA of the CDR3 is TGTGCCAGCAGCTCGGGGGAGGCAGATACGCAGTATTTT. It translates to CASSSGEADTQYF.